This TCR beta chain originates from a study of T-cell memory formation after mild COVID-19. This clonotype was observed at least ten times. The target antigen is unknown. J was trimmed by 0 bases and V by 6 bases; bases with no gene match: 5. The CDR3 is made up of 15 amino acids. TCRdb fed the 5' RACE reads into MiXCR, producing one record per CDR3 protein. The table records roughly 560,000 distinct CDR3 sequences, about 20% of them present only once. Whole-study findings and limits: There was no confirmation that second-wave clones peaking on day 37 were SARS-CoV-2 specific.

The clonotype originates from an adult woman who had mild COVID-19 (a few samples of this study predate the infection). Cell type and time point are not known. What was sequenced was PBMCs or a T cell subset sorted from them (not recorded which). The rearrangement links TRBV12-3 or TRBV12-4 to TRBJ2-1; 7 bases map to TRBD2. CDR3 amino acids: CASSAAGSSYNEQFF. The CDR3 coding sequence is TGTGCCAGCAGCGCAGCGGGAAGCTCCTACAATGAGCAGTTCTTC.